This T cell receptor beta chain originates from a study of T cell responses to AZD1222 COVID-19 vaccine. Overall study context: Second-dose recipients at about 4 or about 12 weeks were treated as one pooled group. Study-wide results and limits: Mostly white British, mostly female donors; authors suggested clonal diversity may be underestimated. Recipients of two AZD1222 doses showed rising Spike-specific TCR breadth and depth.

Profiling relied on immunoSEQ multiplex PCR, and the TCRdb table lists in-frame clones only, not all of them. The sample carries roughly 100,000 clones, approximately 87% recorded once. Notes on this clone: What it binds is not known.

The specimen comprised peripheral blood, sampled on day 0 of AZD1222 vaccination. The source of this sequence is an adult in good health.

The CDR3 spells CASSSAGEDGYTF. CDR3 in DNA: TGTGCCAGCAGCTCAGCAGGGGAGGATGGCTACACCTTC. J is TRBJ1-2 and V is TRBV12-3 or TRBV12-4, with D tentatively TRBD1 (6 bases). V was cut by 6 bases and J by 6 bases, with 14 bases left in between. CDR3 length: 13 residues.